Listed below are T cell receptor beta chains from one sample, sequenced in a study of CD4 T cells in relation to SARS-CoV-2 and coronaviruses. Only in-frame clones appear in the TCRdb table, and some are missing; sequencing was by immunoSEQ multiplex PCR. The data contain under 90,000 clones, approximately 95% of them singletons. The sample comprised naive CD4+ T cells from PBMCs. Every receptor here comes from a human donor in good health. CDR3s include the opening cysteine and the closing phenylalanine or tryptophan. D genes are given only for firm matches. Clone size is shown for a subset of rows, as once, few, many or a class of expanded clone.

>15|TRBJ2-1|NA|TRBV6-5|NA
CASSPSRAANNEQFF
TGTGCCAGCAGTCCTTCCCGGGCCGCAAACAATGAGCAGTTCTTC
>13|TRBJ1-5|NA|TRBV18|NA
CASSPELHQPQHF
TGTGCCAGCTCACCAGAGCTCCATCAGCCCCAGCATTTT
>14|TRBJ1-6|NA|TRBV5-1|few
CASSLGPGGSPLHF
TGCGCCAGCAGCTTGGGCCCTGGCGGTTCACCCCTCCACTTT
>16|TRBJ2-3|TRBD2|TRBV6-2/TRBV6-3|NA
CASSRTTSRNTDTQYF
TGTGCCAGCAGCCGAACGACTAGCCGGAACACAGATACGCAGTATTTT
>15|TRBJ2-2|TRBD1|TRBV7-2|NA
CASREQGADTGELFF
TGTGCCAGCAGGGAACAGGGGGCGGACACCGGGGAGCTGTTTTTT
>14|TRBJ2-7|TRBD1|TRBV19|NA
CASSTQTGTYEQYF
TGTGCCAGTAGTACCCAGACAGGGACCTACGAGCAGTACTTC
>16|TRBJ2-3|NA|TRBV27|NA
CASSNRDRATTDTQYF
TGTGCCAGCAGCAATCGGGACCGCGCCACCACAGATACGCAGTATTTT
>14|TRBJ1-2|TRBD1|TRBV18|NA
CASSTGTGSVGYTF
TGTGCCAGCTCAACCGGGACAGGGAGTGTTGGCTACACCTTC
>16|TRBJ2-3|NA|TRBV24-1|NA
CATSEPRRGLLDTQYF
TGTGCCACCAGTGAACCCAGGAGGGGCTTGTTAGATACGCAGTATTTT
>13|TRBJ2-7|NA|TRBV5-3|once
CARREGFPYEQYF
TGTGCCAGAAGGGAGGGGTTTCCCTACGAGCAGTACTTC
>14|TRBJ1-4|TRBD1|TRBV10-1|NA
CASSLTGGVEKLFF
TGCGCCAGCAGTCTGACAGGGGGAGTTGAAAAACTGTTTTTT
>15|TRBJ1-1|TRBD1|TRBV7-9|few
CASSLADRGFTEAFF
TGTGCCAGCAGCTTGGCGGACAGGGGATTCACTGAAGCTTTCTTT
>15|TRBJ1-3|NA|TRBV3-1/TRBV3-2|once
CASSQLQGAGNTIYF
TGTGCCAGCAGTCAACTACAGGGAGCCGGAAACACCATATATTTT
>14|TRBJ2-4|NA|TRBV4-1|NA
CASSRAHSEDIQYF
TGCGCCAGCAGCCGAGCCCACAGCGAGGACATTCAGTACTTC
>17|TRBJ2-7|NA|TRBV7-6|NA
CASSLARGPFSSYEQYF
TGTGCCAGCAGCTTAGCCAGGGGCCCCTTTAGCTCCTACGAGCAGTACTTC
>15|TRBJ2-2|NA|TRBV5-1|NA
CASSFDPSVTGELFF
TGCGCCAGCAGCTTTGACCCCTCCGTCACCGGGGAGCTGTTTTTT
>12|TRBJ2-7|NA|TRBV12-3/TRBV12-4|NA
CASSLSRNEQYF
TGTGCCAGCAGTTTATCGAGGAACGAGCAGTACTTC
>15|TRBJ2-3|TRBD2|TRBV6-5|NA
CASERDLLSTDTQYF
TGTGCCAGCGAGCGGGATCTATTAAGCACAGATACGCAGTATTTT
>16|TRBJ1-1|NA|TRBV7-8|NA
CASSAPGRGGSTEAFF
TGTGCCAGCAGCGCACCGGGACGGGGAGGTAGCACTGAAGCTTTCTTT
>19|TRBJ2-3|TRBD2|TRBV6-6|NA
CASSPRQSGGAGRVDTQYF
TGTGCCAGCAGTCCCAGACAGAGCGGGGGGGCAGGGCGTGTGGATACGCAGTATTTT
>11|TRBJ1-1|NA|TRBV20-1|NA
CSATYNTEAFF
TGCAGTGCTACCTACAACACTGAAGCTTTCTTT
>14|TRBJ2-7|TRBD1|TRBV5-6|NA
CASSSTGTGPRQYF
TGTGCCAGCAGCTCGACCGGGACAGGGCCCAGGCAGTACTTC
>17|TRBJ1-1|NA|TRBV18|NA
CASSPFFGTQGNTEAFF
TGTGCCAGCTCACCTTTTTTCGGGACGCAAGGGAACACTGAAGCTTTCTTT
>15|TRBJ2-5|NA|TRBV24-1|NA
CATSDQRSGSGTQYF
TGTGCCACCAGTGACCAACGTAGCGGATCGGGGACCCAGTACTTC
>15|TRBJ2-1|TRBD2|TRBV10-1|NA
CASSVGGGTYNEQFF
TGCGCCAGCAGTGTGGGCGGGGGGACCTACAATGAGCAGTTCTTC
>11|TRBJ1-4|NA|TRBV3-1/TRBV3-2|NA
CASSHGVELFF
TGTGCCAGCAGCCATGGGGTAGAGCTGTTTTTT
>16|TRBJ2-5|TRBD2|TRBV7-6|NA
CASSLATGGPTETQYF
TGTGCCAGCAGCTTAGCAACGGGGGGGCCGACAGAGACCCAGTACTTC
>12|TRBJ1-2|NA|TRBV7-2|NA
CASSLPGSGYTF
TGTGCCAGCAGCTTACCAGGGTCTGGCTACACCTTC
>15|TRBJ1-2|TRBD1|TRBV15|NA
CATSRDRGIPIGYTF
TGTGCCACCAGCAGGGACAGGGGGATTCCTATTGGCTACACCTTC
>14|TRBJ1-1|NA|TRBV5-1|NA
CASSLDPLGTEAFF
TGCGCCAGCAGCTTGGATCCGCTAGGCACTGAAGCTTTCTTT
>17|TRBJ1-3|NA|TRBV19|NA
CASSISRTQYPGNTIYF
TGTGCCAGTAGTATTAGTAGGACTCAGTACCCTGGAAACACCATATATTTT
>15|TRBJ2-3|TRBD2|TRBV29-1|NA
CSALGTRELTDTQYF
TGCAGCGCTCTCGGGACTAGGGAGCTCACAGATACGCAGTATTTT
>11|TRBJ2-1|TRBD2|TRBV30|NA
CAWGGGNEQFF
TGTGCCTGGGGGGGAGGGAATGAGCAGTTCTTC
>15|TRBJ2-7|NA|TRBV5-1|few
CASSLGGGYVYEQYF
TGCGCCAGCAGCCTCGGAGGGGGTTATGTATACGAGCAGTACTTC
>15|TRBJ1-2|TRBD1|TRBV7-9|NA
CASSFSRGLGMGYTF
TGTGCCAGCAGCTTCTCCAGGGGGCTAGGTATGGGCTACACCTTC
>14|TRBJ1-2|NA|TRBV2|NA
CASSVKGTNYGYTF
TGTGCCAGCAGTGTTAAAGGAACTAACTATGGCTACACCTTC
>15|TRBJ2-7|TRBD1|TRBV5-4|NA
CASSIGGQGAYEQYF
TGTGCCAGCAGTATTGGGGGACAGGGGGCCTACGAGCAGTACTTC
>15|TRBJ2-3|NA|TRBV10-1|NA
CASSETGTIADTQYF
TGCGCCAGCAGCGAGACCGGGACAATTGCAGATACGCAGTATTTT
>13|TRBJ1-1|NA|TRBV2|NA
CASSSVLNTEAFF
TGTGCCAGCAGTTCCGTGCTGAACACTGAAGCTTTCTTT
>15|TRBJ2-7|NA|TRBV15|NA
CATSRDQPGPGEQYF
TGTGCCACCAGCAGAGACCAGCCCGGTCCGGGCGAGCAGTACTTC
>16|TRBJ2-6|NA|TRBV27|NA
CASSLSRGSGANVLTF
TGTGCCAGCAGTTTATCACGAGGGTCTGGGGCCAACGTCCTGACTTTC
>15|TRBJ2-1|TRBD2|TRBV7-8|NA
CASSFSGGAWNEQFF
TGTGCCAGCAGCTTTAGCGGGGGGGCTTGGAATGAGCAGTTCTTC
>16|TRBJ1-3|NA|TRBV18|NA
CASSLNRVNSGNTIYF
TGTGCCAGCTCACTCAACAGGGTAAACTCTGGAAACACCATATATTTT
>14|TRBJ1-2|NA|TRBV5-1|NA
CASGGPPANYGYTF
TGCGCCAGCGGAGGTCCCCCCGCTAACTATGGCTACACCTTC
>16|TRBJ2-1|NA|TRBV6-2/TRBV6-3|NA
CASSFPALGLRGEQFF
TGTGCCAGCAGTTTCCCAGCACTAGGCCTTCGTGGTGAGCAGTTCTTC
>15|TRBJ2-5|NA|TRBV5-8|once
CASSSPWVGSETQYF
TGTGCCAGCAGCTCCCCTTGGGTGGGGTCGGAGACCCAGTACTTC
>14|TRBJ2-1|NA|TRBV11-3|NA
CASSLDGGYNEQFF
TGTGCCAGCAGCTTAGATGGGGGTTACAATGAGCAGTTCTTC
>13|TRBJ1-3|NA|TRBV5-1|NA
CASSWERGNTIYF
TGCGCCAGCAGCTGGGAGAGGGGTAACACCATATATTTT
>15|TRBJ2-2|NA|TRBV6-1|NA
CASRRTVGVNGELFF
TGTGCCAGCAGGAGGACAGTGGGGGTGAACGGGGAGCTGTTTTTT
>13|TRBJ2-7|NA|TRBV2|NA
CASSRNRGYEQYF
TGTGCCAGCAGTCGCAACCGGGGGTACGAGCAGTACTTC
>13|TRBJ1-2|NA|TRBV3-1/TRBV3-2|NA
CASSPRTSEGYTF
TGTGCCAGCAGCCCTAGGACGTCGGAGGGCTACACCTTC